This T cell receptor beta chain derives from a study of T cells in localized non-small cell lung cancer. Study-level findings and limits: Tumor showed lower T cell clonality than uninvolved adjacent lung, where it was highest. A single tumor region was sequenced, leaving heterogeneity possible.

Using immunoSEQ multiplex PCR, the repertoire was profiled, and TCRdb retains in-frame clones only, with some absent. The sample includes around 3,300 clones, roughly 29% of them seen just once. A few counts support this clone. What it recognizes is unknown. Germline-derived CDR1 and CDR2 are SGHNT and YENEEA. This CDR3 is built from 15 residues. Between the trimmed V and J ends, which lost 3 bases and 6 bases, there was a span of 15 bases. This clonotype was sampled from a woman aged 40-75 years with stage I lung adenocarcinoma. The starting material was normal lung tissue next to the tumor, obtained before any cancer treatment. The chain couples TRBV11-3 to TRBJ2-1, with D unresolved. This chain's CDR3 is CASSLFQVTTNEQFF. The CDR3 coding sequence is TGTGCCAGCAGCTTGTTTCAGGTAACCACCAATGAGCAGTTCTTC.